The TCR beta chain under discussion was sequenced for a study of shared clonotypes between healthy human individuals. Study in general: For every donor, three CD4 naive, three CD4 memory, two CD8 naive and one CD8 memory plates were used. Overall study findings and caveats: Non-shared clonotypes displayed generation probabilities falling below those of clonotypes present in all four donors.

CDR3 length: 16 amino acids. This clone has only one observation. The target antigen is unknown. Naive-designated CD8 cells lacked CD45RO, were positively enriched for CCR7, and omitted terminally differentiated effector memory CD45RA+ cells. Among the donors, all were Caucasian adults who lived in Nashville, Tennessee. Assay: immunoSEQ multiplex PCR; the TCRdb copy retains only in-frame clones and omits some. The sample has under 1 million clones; about 96% are singletons. The chain combines TRBV21-1 with TRBJ2-7; no check of the table's D call, TRBD1, against the DNA was made. TRBV21-1 constitutes a pseudogene. The sequence came from a man younger than 45 in good health. Sequencing was performed on naive CD8+ T cells sorted from blood. The CDR3 DNA is TGTGCCAGCAGCAAAGCGTTATTGACAGGGGGACGGGAGCAGTACTTC. Translation gives CASSKALLTGGREQYF.